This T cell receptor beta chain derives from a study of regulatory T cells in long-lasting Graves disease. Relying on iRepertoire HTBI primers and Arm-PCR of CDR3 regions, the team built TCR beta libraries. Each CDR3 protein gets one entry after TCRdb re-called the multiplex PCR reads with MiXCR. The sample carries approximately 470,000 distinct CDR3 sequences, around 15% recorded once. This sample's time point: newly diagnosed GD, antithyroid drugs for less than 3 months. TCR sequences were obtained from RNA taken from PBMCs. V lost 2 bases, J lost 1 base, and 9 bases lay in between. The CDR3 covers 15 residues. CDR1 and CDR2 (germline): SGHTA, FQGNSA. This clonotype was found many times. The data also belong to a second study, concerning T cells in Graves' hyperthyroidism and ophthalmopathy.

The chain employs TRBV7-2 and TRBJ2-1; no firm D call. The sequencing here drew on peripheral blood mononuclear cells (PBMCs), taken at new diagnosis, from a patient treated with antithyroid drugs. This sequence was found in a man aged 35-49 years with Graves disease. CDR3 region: CASSLLGWSYNEQFF. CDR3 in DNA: TGTGCCAGCAGCTTATTGGGGTGGTCCTACAATGAGCAGTTCTTC.